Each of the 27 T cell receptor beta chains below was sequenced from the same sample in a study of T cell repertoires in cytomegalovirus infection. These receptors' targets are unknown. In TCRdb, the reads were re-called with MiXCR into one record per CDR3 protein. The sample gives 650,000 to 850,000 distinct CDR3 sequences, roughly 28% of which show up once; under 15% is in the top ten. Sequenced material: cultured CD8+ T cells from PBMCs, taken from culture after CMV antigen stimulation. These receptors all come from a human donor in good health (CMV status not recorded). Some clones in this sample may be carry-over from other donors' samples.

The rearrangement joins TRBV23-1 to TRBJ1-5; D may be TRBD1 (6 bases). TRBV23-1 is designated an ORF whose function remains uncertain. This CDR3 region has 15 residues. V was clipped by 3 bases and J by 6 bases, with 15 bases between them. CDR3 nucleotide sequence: TGCGCCAGCAGTCAGTGGGCAGGGGCGTCTCAGCCCCAGCATTTT. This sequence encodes CASSQWAGASQPQHF.

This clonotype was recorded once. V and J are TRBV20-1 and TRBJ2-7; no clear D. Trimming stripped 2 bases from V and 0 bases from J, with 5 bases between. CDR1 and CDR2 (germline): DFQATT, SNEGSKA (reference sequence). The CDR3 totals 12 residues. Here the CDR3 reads CSARWSSYEQYF. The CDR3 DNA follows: TGCAGTGCTAGATGGAGCTCCTACGAGCAGTACTTC.

The CDR3 loop is CASSQEQGSVGELFF. In nucleotides, the CDR3 is TGCGCCAGCAGCCAAGAGCAGGGTTCGGTCGGGGAGCTGTTTTTT. This sequence joins TRBV4-1 and TRBJ2-2, with D perhaps matching TRBD1 (5 bases). The CDR3 length is 15 residues. The germline V and J ends were trimmed by 0 bases and 7 bases, with 12 bases remaining between them. Germline V lookup: CDR1 MGHRA, CDR2 YSYEKL.

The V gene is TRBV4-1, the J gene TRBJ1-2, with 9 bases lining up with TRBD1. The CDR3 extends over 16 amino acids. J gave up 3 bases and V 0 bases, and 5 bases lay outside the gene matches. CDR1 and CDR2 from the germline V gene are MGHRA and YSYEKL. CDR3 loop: CASSQEPTGGYYGYTF. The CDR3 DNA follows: TGCGCCAGCAGCCAAGAGCCCACAGGGGGCTACTATGGCTACACCTTC.

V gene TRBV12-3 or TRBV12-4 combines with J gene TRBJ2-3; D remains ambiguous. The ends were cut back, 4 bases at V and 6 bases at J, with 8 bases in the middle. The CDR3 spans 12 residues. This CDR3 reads CASSSEEDTQYF. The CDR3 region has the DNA TGTGCCAGCAGTTCTGAAGAGGATACGCAGTATTTT.

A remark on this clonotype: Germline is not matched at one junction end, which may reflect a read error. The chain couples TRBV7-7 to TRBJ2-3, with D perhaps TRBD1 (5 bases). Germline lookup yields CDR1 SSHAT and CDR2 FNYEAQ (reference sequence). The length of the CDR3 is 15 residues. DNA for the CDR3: TGTGCTAGCAGCGCTACAGGATATTCTTCAGATACGCAGTATTTT. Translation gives CASSATGYSSDTQYF.

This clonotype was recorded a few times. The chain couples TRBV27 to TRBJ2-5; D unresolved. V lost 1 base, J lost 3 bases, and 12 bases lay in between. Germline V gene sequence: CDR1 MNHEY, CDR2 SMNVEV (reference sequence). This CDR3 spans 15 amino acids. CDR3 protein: CASSLYQLGEETQYF. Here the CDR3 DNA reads TGTGCCAGCAGTTTATACCAATTGGGTGAAGAGACCCAGTACTTC.

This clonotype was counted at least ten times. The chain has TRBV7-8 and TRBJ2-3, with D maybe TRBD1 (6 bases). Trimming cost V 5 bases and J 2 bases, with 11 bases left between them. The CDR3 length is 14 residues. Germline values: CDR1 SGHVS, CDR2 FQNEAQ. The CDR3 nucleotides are TGTGCCAGCAGCGATGGACAGATCACAGATACGCAGTATTTT. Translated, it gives CASSDGQITDTQYF.

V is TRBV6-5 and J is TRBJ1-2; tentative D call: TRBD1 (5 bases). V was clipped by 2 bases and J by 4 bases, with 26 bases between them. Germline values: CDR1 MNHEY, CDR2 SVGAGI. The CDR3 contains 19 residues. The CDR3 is CASSYGTIVQDLDGYGYTF. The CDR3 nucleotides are TGTGCCAGCAGTTACGGGACGATAGTACAAGACCTCGACGGCTATGGCTACACCTTC.

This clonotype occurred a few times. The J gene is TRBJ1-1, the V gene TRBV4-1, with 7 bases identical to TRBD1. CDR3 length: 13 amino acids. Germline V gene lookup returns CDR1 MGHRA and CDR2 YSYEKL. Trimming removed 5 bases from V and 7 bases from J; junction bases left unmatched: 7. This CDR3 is CASSDGTDLEAFF. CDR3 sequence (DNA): TGCGCCAGCAGCGACGGGACAGACCTTGAAGCTTTCTTT.

The CDR3 loop reads CARRQGASGNTIYF. CDR3 coding DNA: TGTGCCAGAAGACAGGGGGCCTCTGGAAACACCATATATTTT. The chain joins TRBV2 to TRBJ1-3; 10 nucleotides agree with TRBD1. With 9 bases clipped from V and 0 bases from J, the junction kept 2 bases outside the gene matches. Germline lookup yields CDR1 SNHLY and CDR2 FYNNEI. The CDR3 runs to 14 residues. The variable domain in full, completed from reference TRBV2 and TRBJ1-3, reads EPEVTQTPSHQVTQMGQEVILRCVPISNHLYFYWYRQILGQKVEFLVSFYNNEISEKSEIFDDQFSVERPDGSNFTLKIRSTKLEDSAMYFCARRQGASGNTIYFGEGSWLTVV.

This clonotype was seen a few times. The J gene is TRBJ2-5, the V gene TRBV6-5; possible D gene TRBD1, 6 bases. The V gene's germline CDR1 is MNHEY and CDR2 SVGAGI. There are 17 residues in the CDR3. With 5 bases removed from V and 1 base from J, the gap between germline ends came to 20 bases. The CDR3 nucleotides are TGTGCCAGCAGTAACCTATGGACAGTCAACTTCCAAGAGACCCAGTACTTC. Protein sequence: CASSNLWTVNFQETQYF.

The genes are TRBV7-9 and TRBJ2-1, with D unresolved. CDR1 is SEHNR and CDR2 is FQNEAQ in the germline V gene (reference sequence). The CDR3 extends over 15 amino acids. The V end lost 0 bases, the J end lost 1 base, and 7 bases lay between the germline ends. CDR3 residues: CASSLAVGSYNEQFF. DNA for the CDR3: TGTGCCAGCAGCTTAGCGGTCGGTTCCTACAATGAGCAGTTCTTC.

CDR3 sequence (DNA): TGTGCCAGCAGTTTAGGGCAGGGGAGCCACGAGCAGTACTTC. The encoded protein is CASSLGQGSHEQYF. V usage is TRBV12-3 or TRBV12-4 and J usage is TRBJ2-7; a weak D match, TRBD1 (6 bases). The V and J ends lost 1 base and 5 bases respectively, with 12 bases between them. This CDR3 is 14 amino acids long.

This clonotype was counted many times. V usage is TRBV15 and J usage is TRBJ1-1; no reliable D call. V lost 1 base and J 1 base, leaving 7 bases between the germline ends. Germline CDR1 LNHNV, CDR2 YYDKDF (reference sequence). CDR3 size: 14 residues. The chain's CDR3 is CATSRVEGNTEAFF. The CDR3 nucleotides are TGTGCCACCAGCAGAGTTGAGGGGAACACTGAAGCTTTCTTT.

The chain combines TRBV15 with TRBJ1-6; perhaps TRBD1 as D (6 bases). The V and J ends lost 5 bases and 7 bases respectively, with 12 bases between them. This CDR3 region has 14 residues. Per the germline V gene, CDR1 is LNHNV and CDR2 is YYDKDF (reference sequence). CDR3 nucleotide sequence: TGTGCCACCAGCCGTGACAGGCAGAATTCACCCCTCCACTTT. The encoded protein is CATSRDRQNSPLHF.

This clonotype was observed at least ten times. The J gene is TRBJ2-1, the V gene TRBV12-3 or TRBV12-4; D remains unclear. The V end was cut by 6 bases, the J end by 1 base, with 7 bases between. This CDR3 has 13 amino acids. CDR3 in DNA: TGTGCCAGCAGCCCATCGTCCTACAATGAGCAGTTCTTC. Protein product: CASSPSSYNEQFF.

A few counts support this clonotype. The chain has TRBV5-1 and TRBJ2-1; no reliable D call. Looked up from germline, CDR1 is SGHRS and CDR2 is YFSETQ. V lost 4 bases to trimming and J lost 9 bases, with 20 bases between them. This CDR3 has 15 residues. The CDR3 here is CASSPRGAAGGEQFF. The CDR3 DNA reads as TGCGCCAGCAGCCCCCGTGGTGCGGCCGGCGGTGAGCAGTTCTTC.

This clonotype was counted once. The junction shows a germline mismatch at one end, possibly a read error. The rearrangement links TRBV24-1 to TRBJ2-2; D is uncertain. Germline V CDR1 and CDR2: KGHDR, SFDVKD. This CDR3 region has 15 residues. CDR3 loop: CAISVAELNTGELFF. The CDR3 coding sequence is TGTGCCATCAGTGTGGCGGAACTCAACACCGGGGAGCTGTTTTTT.

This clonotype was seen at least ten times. CDR3 bases: TGTGCCAGCAGCCCGGGGCGGAATGAGCAGTTCTTC. This sequence encodes CASSPGRNEQFF. The rearrangement joins TRBV7-6 to TRBJ2-1; D might be TRBD1 or TRBD2, each matching 5 bases. Trimming took 5 bases from V and 7 from J, leaving 9 bases between them. Germline V gene data show CDR1 as SGHVS and CDR2 as FNYEAQ. This CDR3 comprises 12 residues.

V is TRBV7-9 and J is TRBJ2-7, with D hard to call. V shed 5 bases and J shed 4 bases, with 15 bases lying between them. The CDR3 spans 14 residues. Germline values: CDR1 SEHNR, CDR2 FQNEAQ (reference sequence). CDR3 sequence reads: CASSPPGRYYEQYV. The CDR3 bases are TGTGCCAGCAGCCCCCCGGGCAGATATTACGAGCAGTACGTC.

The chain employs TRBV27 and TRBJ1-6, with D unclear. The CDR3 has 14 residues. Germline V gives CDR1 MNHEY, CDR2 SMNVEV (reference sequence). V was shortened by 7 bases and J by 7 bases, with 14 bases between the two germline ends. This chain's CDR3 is CASKQGELNSPLHF. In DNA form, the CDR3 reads TGTGCCAGCAAGCAAGGAGAACTAAATTCACCCCTCCACTTT.

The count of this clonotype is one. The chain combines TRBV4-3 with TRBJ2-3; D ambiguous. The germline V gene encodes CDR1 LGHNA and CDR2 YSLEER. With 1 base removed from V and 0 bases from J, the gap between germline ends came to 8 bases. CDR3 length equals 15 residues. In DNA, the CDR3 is TGCGCCAGCAGCCAAGGAGCGTTCAGCACAGATACGCAGTATTTT. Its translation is CASSQGAFSTDTQYF.

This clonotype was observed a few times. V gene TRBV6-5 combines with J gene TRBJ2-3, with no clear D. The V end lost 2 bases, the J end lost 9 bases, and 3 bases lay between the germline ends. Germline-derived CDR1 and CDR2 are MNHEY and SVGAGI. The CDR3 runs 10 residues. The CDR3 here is CASSYPTQYF. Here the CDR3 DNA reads TGTGCCAGCAGTTACCCAACGCAGTATTTT.

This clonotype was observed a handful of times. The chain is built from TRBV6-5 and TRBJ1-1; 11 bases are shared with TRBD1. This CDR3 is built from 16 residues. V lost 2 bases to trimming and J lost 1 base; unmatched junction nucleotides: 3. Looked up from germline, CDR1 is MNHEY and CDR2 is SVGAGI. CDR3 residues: CASSYGGQGGNTEAFF. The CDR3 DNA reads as TGTGCCAGCAGTTACGGGGGACAGGGGGGGAACACTGAAGCTTTCTTT.

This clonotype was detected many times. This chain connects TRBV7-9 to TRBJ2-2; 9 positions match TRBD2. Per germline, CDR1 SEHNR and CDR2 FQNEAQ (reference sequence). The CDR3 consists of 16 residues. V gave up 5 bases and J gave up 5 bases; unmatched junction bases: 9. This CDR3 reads CASSDRRSGGTGELFF. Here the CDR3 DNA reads TGTGCCAGCAGCGATAGAAGAAGCGGGGGGACCGGGGAGCTGTTTTTT.

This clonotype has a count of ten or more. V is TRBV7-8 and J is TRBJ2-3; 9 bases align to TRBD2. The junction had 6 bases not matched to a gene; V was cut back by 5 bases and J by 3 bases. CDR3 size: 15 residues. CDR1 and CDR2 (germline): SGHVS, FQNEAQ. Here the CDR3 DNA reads TGTGCCAGCAGCCGTACAGCGGGGGGTACAGATACGCAGTATTTT. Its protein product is CASSRTAGGTDTQYF.